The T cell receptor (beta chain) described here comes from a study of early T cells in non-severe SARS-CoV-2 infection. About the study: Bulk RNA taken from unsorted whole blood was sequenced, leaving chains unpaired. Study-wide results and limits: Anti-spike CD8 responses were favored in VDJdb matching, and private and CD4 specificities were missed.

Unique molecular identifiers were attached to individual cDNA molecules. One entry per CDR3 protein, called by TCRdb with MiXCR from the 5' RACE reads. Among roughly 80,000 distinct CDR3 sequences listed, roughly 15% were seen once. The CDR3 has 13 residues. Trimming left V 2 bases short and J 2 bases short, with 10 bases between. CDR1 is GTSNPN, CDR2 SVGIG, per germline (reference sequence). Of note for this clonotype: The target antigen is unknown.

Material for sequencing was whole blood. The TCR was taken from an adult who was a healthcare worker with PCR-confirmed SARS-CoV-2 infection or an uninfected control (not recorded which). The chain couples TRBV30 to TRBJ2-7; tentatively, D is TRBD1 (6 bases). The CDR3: CAWSRNRAYEQYF. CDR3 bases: TGTGCCTGGAGTCGCAACAGGGCCTACGAGCAGTACTTC.